The clone carrying this T cell receptor (beta chain) appeared a single time. Its target is not known. Making use of molecular barcodes, quantitative 5'-RACE generated TCR beta libraries. A single record per CDR3 protein comes from TCRdb applying MiXCR to the 5' RACE reads. The sample comprises 700,000 to 1,000,000 distinct CDR3 sequences, about 11% of which are singletons, and roughly 0.51% rests with the top ten. The source of the sample is a study of CD8 T cells in ankylosing spondylitis. Study findings and constraints: Some motif variants had been reported before (in reactive arthritis synovial fluid and blood). What appeared characteristic of ankylosing spondylitis blood was a TCR beta motif of several highly homologous variants.

Germline V gives CDR1 SNHLY, CDR2 FYNNEI. The CDR3 has 13 residues. Between the trimmed V and J ends, which lost 2 bases and 8 bases, there was a span of 9 bases. Material: blood, either unsorted or a sorted T cell fraction (not recorded which). The rearrangement uses TRBV2 and TRBJ1-4; D is possibly TRBD1 (5 bases). The receptor was isolated from a male donor with ankylosing spondylitis. As DNA, the CDR3 is TGTGCCAGCAGTGAACCAGGGAACGAAAAACTGTTTTTT. Protein product: CASSEPGNEKLFF.